This TCR beta chain appears in the sequencing data of a study of beta chain features in type 1 diabetes. Regarding the study as a whole: In all four CD4+ subsets, TCRB CDR3 length was significantly, moderately reduced in type 1 diabetes.

Isolated RNA was reverse transcribed in full, so expressed TCRB transcripts were sequenced. Profiled with immunoSEQ multiplex PCR; TCRdb holds only in-frame clones, not every one. The sample has about 390,000 clones; roughly a tenth are singletons. On this clone: Its target is unknown.

The source of this sequence is a man younger than 40 with type 1 diabetes. Sequenced material: central memory CD4+ T cells from blood.

CDR3 nucleotide sequence: TGTGCCAGCAGCATAACAGGGACCGTCTCCTACGAGCAGTACTTC. It translates to CASSITGTVSYEQYF. V usage is TRBV6-5 and J usage is TRBJ2-7; D is possibly TRBD1 (6 bases). Trimming shortened V by 6 bases and J by 0 bases, and 15 bases separated the two germline ends. The CDR3 extends over 15 amino acids. Germline lookup yields CDR1 MNHEY and CDR2 SVGAGI.